Below are 24 T cell receptor beta chains sequenced from a single sample in a study of blood T cell repertoires in COVID-19. Sequencing used immunoSEQ multiplex PCR; TCRdb keeps in-frame clones, though not all of them. The data show under 350,000 clones, approximately 89% seen once. Material: peripheral blood. The source of these receptors is a woman in her 30s with COVID-19, enrolled during active disease.

The chain combines TRBV7-2 with TRBJ2-7; 8 bases agree with TRBD1. The CDR3 runs to 15 residues. Trimming took 5 bases from V and 0 from J; bases not matched to a gene: 6. The germline V gene encodes CDR1 SGHTA and CDR2 FQGNSA. CDR3 region: CASSTRQGLSYEQYF. The CDR3 DNA follows: TGTGCCAGCAGCACTCGACAGGGGCTCTCCTACGAGCAGTACTTC.

This CDR3 is CASRGQGIGNTEAFF. In DNA form, the CDR3 reads TGTGCCAGCAGGGGACAGGGGATAGGAAACACTGAAGCTTTCTTT. The chain employs TRBV6-5 and TRBJ1-1; 10 bases line up with TRBD1. V shed 6 bases, J shed 2 bases, and the junction held 6 bases outside the gene matches. The CDR3 has 15 residues. Germline V gene sequence: CDR1 MNHEY, CDR2 SVGAGI.

The rearrangement joins TRBV11-3 to TRBJ2-2; weak D call: TRBD2 (6 bases). CDR3 size: 16 residues. V shed 5 bases and J shed 2 bases, with 15 bases lying between them. Germline V CDR1 and CDR2: SGHNT, YENEEA. This chain's CDR3 is CASSPGLRANTGELFF. Here the CDR3 DNA reads TGTGCCAGCAGCCCGGGACTGAGGGCAAACACCGGGGAGCTGTTTTTT.

The gene calls are TRBV28 and TRBJ1-4, with 7 positions matching TRBD1. Trimming cost V 8 bases and J 5 bases; bases outside gene matches: 8. The CDR3 extends over 14 amino acids. Germline V gene lookup returns CDR1 MDHEN and CDR2 SYDVKM. As DNA, the CDR3 is TGTGCCAGCGGCCCGGACAGGAAAAATGAAAAACTGTTTTTT. It codes for CASGPDRKNEKLFF.

In this sample, this clone turned up a few times. The V gene is TRBV5-1, the J gene TRBJ2-1, with 7 bases matching TRBD2. Trimming cost V 0 bases and J 6 bases; bases outside gene matches: 6. The CDR3 runs to 15 residues. Germline-derived CDR1 and CDR2 are SGHRS and YFSETQ. The CDR3 region is CASSLGTGGGNEQFF. In DNA form, the CDR3 reads TGCGCCAGCAGCTTGGGGACTGGCGGGGGCAATGAGCAGTTCTTC.

This rearrangement joins TRBV10-1 to TRBJ1-2, with 7 bases lining up with TRBD1. CDR3 length: 15 residues. CDR1 WNHNN and CDR2 SYGVQD come from the germline V gene (reference sequence). After removal of 10 bases from V and 4 bases from J, the junction contained 15 bases not matched to a gene. CDR3 in amino acids: CATDGGQNFFYGYTF. CDR3 DNA: TGCGCCACAGACGGGGGACAGAACTTCTTCTATGGCTACACCTTC.

The genes are TRBV7-2 and TRBJ1-1; no clear D gene. V was shortened by 8 bases and J by 6 bases, with 10 bases between the two germline ends. The CDR3 consists of 11 residues. Germline CDR1 SGHTA, CDR2 FQGNSA. The CDR3 DNA reads as TGTGCCAGCGCCCAGGTCGCTGAAGCTTTCTTT. This codes for CASAQVAEAFF.

The CDR3 DNA reads as TGTGCCAGCAGCAAGCCCAGGGGGAACACTGAAGCTTTCTTT. Its translation: CASSKPRGNTEAFF. The rearrangement joins TRBV21-1 to TRBJ1-1; TRBD1, as called in the table, went unchecked against the DNA. TRBV21-1 is shown as a pseudogene. The length of the CDR3 is 14 residues.

This clone was counted once. The chain joins TRBV18 to TRBJ1-4, with D perhaps matching TRBD1 (6 bases). The CDR3 extends over 17 amino acids. Germline assignment: CDR1 KGHSH and CDR2 LQKENI. Trimming stripped 4 bases from V and 5 bases from J, with 20 bases between. The CDR3 coding sequence is TGTGCCAGCTCACGACGGACAGTGCCGGGGGGCAATGAAAAACTGTTTTTT. Translation gives CASSRRTVPGGNEKLFF.

The chain recombines TRBV2 with TRBJ2-3; D possibly corresponds to TRBD2 (5 bases). CDR3 length: 15 residues. Trimming left V 4 bases short and J 4 bases short, with 15 bases between. Germline lookup yields CDR1 SNHLY and CDR2 FYNNEI. This CDR3 reads CASSGIPEGPDTQYF. CDR3 nucleotide sequence: TGTGCCAGCAGTGGGATCCCAGAGGGCCCAGATACGCAGTATTTT.

The V gene is TRBV7-2, the J gene TRBJ2-7, with 8 bases matching TRBD1. Germline lookup yields CDR1 SGHTA and CDR2 FQGNSA. The length of the CDR3 is 14 residues. The ends lost 5 bases at V and 2 bases at J; junction bases unmatched: 5. The CDR3 coding sequence is TGTGCCAGCAGCCCTGGACAGGGAGCCTACGAGCAGTACTTC. Its protein product is CASSPGQGAYEQYF.

The rearrangement links TRBV5-6 to TRBJ1-6; D gene uncertain. Germline V lookup: CDR1 SGHDT, CDR2 YYEEEE. The CDR3 covers 14 residues. Between the trimmed V and J ends, which lost 4 bases and 8 bases, there was a span of 13 bases. CDR3 nucleotides: TGTGCCAGCAGCCCCCGGAGGGTCGATTCACCCCTCCACTTT. Amino acids: CASSPRRVDSPLHF.

The J gene is TRBJ1-6, the V gene TRBV18, with 8 bases that match TRBD1. This CDR3 is 16 amino acids long. Looked up from germline, CDR1 is KGHSH and CDR2 is LQKENI. V shed 6 bases and J 0 bases; nucleotides not matched to a gene: 4. CDR3 in DNA: TGTGCCAGCTCGGGACAGGCCACCTCCTATAATTCACCCCTCCACTTT. This translates into CASSGQATSYNSPLHF.

The rearrangement joins TRBV5-1 to TRBJ1-3, with D possibly matching TRBD1 (6 bases). V lost 6 bases and J lost 2, with 9 bases in between. The CDR3 consists of 13 residues. Germline V lookup: CDR1 SGHRS, CDR2 YFSETQ. This CDR3 reads CASNTGTGNTIYF. The CDR3 DNA follows: TGCGCCAGCAACACAGGGACTGGAAACACCATATATTTT.

The chain has TRBV19 and TRBJ2-2, with D maybe TRBD1 (6 bases). The CDR3 has 13 residues. From germline, CDR1 is LNHDA and CDR2 SQIVND (reference sequence). The V end lost 4 bases, the J end lost 6 bases, and 9 bases lay between the germline ends. Written as DNA, the CDR3 is TGTGCCAGTAGTAAACAGGGATCCGGGGAGCTGTTTTTT. This encodes CASSKQGSGELFF.

This chain uses TRBV7-2 with TRBJ2-3, with D perhaps matching TRBD2 (6 bases). The CDR3 totals 14 residues. The ends were cut back, 5 bases at V and 4 bases at J, with 13 bases in the middle. Per germline, CDR1 SGHTA and CDR2 FQGNSA. The DNA for the CDR3 is TGTGCCAGCAGCCTGGGGGGAGTTTCAGATACGCAGTATTTT. Its protein product is CASSLGGVSDTQYF.

This sequence joins TRBV11-2 and TRBJ2-1, with 8 nucleotides matching TRBD1. With V trimmed by 5 bases and J by 3 bases, 9 bases remained unmatched. The CDR3 is 16 amino acids. From germline, CDR1 is SGHAT and CDR2 FQNNGV. The CDR3 loop is CASSPRTGLFYNEQFF. CDR3 coding DNA: TGTGCCAGCAGCCCGCGGACAGGGTTGTTCTACAATGAGCAGTTCTTC.

A few counts support this clone. This chain connects TRBV6-5 to TRBJ1-2; 10 bases agree with TRBD1. CDR1 is MNHEY, CDR2 SVGAGI, per germline. The CDR3 is 14 amino acids. The ends lost 2 bases at V and 7 bases at J; junction bases unmatched: 4. The CDR3 reads CASSYETGGIGYTF. CDR3 nucleotide sequence: TGTGCCAGCAGTTACGAGACAGGGGGCATTGGCTACACCTTC.

The J gene is TRBJ1-2, the V gene TRBV27; D gene unclear. V dropped 2 bases and J dropped 4 bases, with 23 bases sitting between them. The CDR3 sequence is 18 residues long. The germline gives CDR1 MNHEY, CDR2 SMNVEV (reference sequence). The CDR3 spells CASSLSPPTGGPIYGYTF. Written as DNA, the CDR3 is TGTGCCAGCAGTTTAAGCCCCCCAACTGGCGGTCCCATCTATGGCTACACCTTC.

This chain links TRBV19 with TRBJ1-2, with 9 bases identical to TRBD1. The CDR3 runs 14 residues. Losses at the gene ends were 7 bases for V and 5 bases for J; bases not matched to a gene: 8. CDR1 and CDR2 from the germline V gene are LNHDA and SQIVND (reference sequence). CDR3 DNA sequence: TGTGCCAGTACCCAGACAGGGGGTGTTTATGGCTACACCTTC. Protein: CASTQTGGVYGYTF.

The gene calls are TRBV6-5 and TRBJ1-1; D gene ambiguous. The CDR3 is 12 amino acids. V lost 6 bases, J lost 5 bases, and 10 bases lay in between. Germline loops: CDR1 MNHEY, CDR2 SVGAGI. CDR3 residues: CASSHGVTEAFF. CDR3 coding DNA: TGTGCCAGCAGCCACGGAGTAACTGAAGCTTTCTTT.

The chain is built from TRBV2 and TRBJ2-3, with 7 bases aligning to TRBD2. The CDR3 has 15 amino acids. V was pared by 8 bases and J by 4 bases, with 12 bases of the junction left unmatched. The germline gives CDR1 SNHLY, CDR2 FYNNEI. The CDR3 here is CASSEDGGWADTQYF. DNA for the CDR3: TGTGCCAGCTCTGAAGACGGGGGGTGGGCAGATACGCAGTATTTT.

This clone was observed a single time. This chain connects TRBV4-3 to TRBJ1-2; D perhaps matches TRBD1 (6 bases). CDR1 is LGHNA, CDR2 YSLEER, per germline. The CDR3 spans 14 residues. The CDR3 here is CPRRRLRGFYGYTF. The CDR3 bases are TGCCCCCGCCGCCGACTCAGGGGTTTCTATGGCTACACCTTC.

The chain recombines TRBV9 with TRBJ1-5; no definite D call. Germline V gives CDR1 SGDLS, CDR2 YYNGEE. Deletions cut 5 bases from V and 3 bases from J, with 12 bases between. CDR3 length: 14 amino acids. The CDR3, as DNA: TGTGCCAGCAGTCCCTCGGGGTACAATCAGCCCCAGCATTTT. Its protein product is CASSPSGYNQPQHF.